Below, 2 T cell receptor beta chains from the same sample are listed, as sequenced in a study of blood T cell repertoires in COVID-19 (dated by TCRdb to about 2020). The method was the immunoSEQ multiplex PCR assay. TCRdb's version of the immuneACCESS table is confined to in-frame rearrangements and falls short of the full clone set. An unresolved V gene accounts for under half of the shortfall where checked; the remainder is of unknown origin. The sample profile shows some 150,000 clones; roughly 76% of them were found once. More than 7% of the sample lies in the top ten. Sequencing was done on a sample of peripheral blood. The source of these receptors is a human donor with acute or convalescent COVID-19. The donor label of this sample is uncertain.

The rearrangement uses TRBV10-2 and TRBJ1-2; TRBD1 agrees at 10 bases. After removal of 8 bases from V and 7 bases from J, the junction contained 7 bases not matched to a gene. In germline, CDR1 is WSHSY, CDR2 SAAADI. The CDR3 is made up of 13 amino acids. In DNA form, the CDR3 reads TGCGCCAGCGGGGACAGGGGCGGTGTTGGCTACACCTTC. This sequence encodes CASGDRGGVGYTF.

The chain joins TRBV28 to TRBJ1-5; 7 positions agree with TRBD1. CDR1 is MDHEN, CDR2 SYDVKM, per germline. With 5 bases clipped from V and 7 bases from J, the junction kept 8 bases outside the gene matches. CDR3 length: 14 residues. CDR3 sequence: CASSQNRGEQPQHF. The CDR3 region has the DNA TGTGCCAGCAGTCAAAACAGGGGAGAACAGCCCCAGCATTTT.